These 30 T cell receptor beta chains came from one sample sequenced in a study of blood T cell repertoires in COVID-19. Clones were read by immunoSEQ multiplex PCR, and TCRdb kept only the in-frame ones, dropping some. The sample lists about 47,000 clones; around 65% were seen once. The sequenced sample was peripheral blood. The receptors come from a woman aged 70-85 years with acute or convalescent COVID-19.

The V gene is TRBV2, the J gene TRBJ1-4, with 7 bases that match TRBD1. With V trimmed by 4 bases and J by 4 bases, 9 bases remained unmatched. Germline CDR1 reads SNHLY; CDR2 reads FYNNEI. The CDR3 contains 16 residues. DNA for the CDR3: TGTGCCAGCAGTGGCCGGGACAGCCCTAATAATGAAAAACTGTTTTTT. It yields the protein CASSGRDSPNNEKLFF. The variable domain in full, completed from reference TRBV2 and TRBJ1-4, reads EPEVTQTPSHQVTQMGQEVILRCVPISNHLYFYWYRQILGQKVEFLVSFYNNEISEKSEIFDDQFSVERPDGSNFTLKIRSTKLEDSAMYFCASSGRDSPNNEKLFFGSGTQLSVL.

This clone showed up just a few times. The chain combines TRBV19 with TRBJ1-2; TRBD1 matches at 9 bases. CDR3 size: 14 residues. Losses at the gene ends were 3 bases for V and 7 bases for J; bases not matched to a gene: 6. Germline V gene sequence: CDR1 LNHDA, CDR2 SQIVND (reference sequence). The CDR3 protein is CASSIGTGISGYTF. For the CDR3, the DNA is TGTGCCAGTAGTATTGGGACAGGGATCTCTGGCTACACCTTC.

The chain couples TRBV19 to TRBJ1-2, with D hard to call. V dropped 3 bases and J dropped 10 bases, with 12 bases sitting between them. The CDR3 has 12 residues. Per germline, CDR1 LNHDA and CDR2 SQIVND (reference sequence). DNA for the CDR3: TGTGCCAGTAGTATTCGGGAAAGGGACTACACCTTC. Its protein product is CASSIRERDYTF.

This clone has a handful of counts. The chain joins TRBV21-1 to TRBJ1-5; TRBD1 reflects the table's D call only, with no check against the DNA. TRBV21-1 is given as a pseudogene. The CDR3 runs 13 residues. The CDR3 DNA sequence: TGTGCCAGCAGTCACAGGGGGAATCAGCCCCAGCATTTT. This gives the protein CASSHRGNQPQHF.

This clone was observed a few times. The genes are TRBV7-9 and TRBJ2-1, with 12 bases fitting TRBD2. The CDR3 length is 15 residues. J lost 9 bases, V lost 7 bases, and 10 bases had no gene match. The V gene's germline CDR1 is SEHNR and CDR2 FQNEAQ (reference sequence). The CDR3 DNA reads as TGTGCCAGCACCCAACTAGCGGGGGGATTCGCTGAGCAGTTCTTC. Protein sequence: CASTQLAGGFAEQFF.

This clone turned up a few times. The genes are TRBV28 and TRBJ2-5; D not resolved. This CDR3 spans 13 amino acids. Trimming shortened V by 8 bases and J by 3 bases, and 13 bases separated the two germline ends. Germline loops: CDR1 MDHEN, CDR2 SYDVKM. In nucleotides, the CDR3 is TGTGCCAGCGAAGACACCATGAAAGAGACCCAGTACTTC. Translating it yields CASEDTMKETQYF.

The chain links TRBV13 to TRBJ2-7, with 13 positions matching TRBD2. V lost 5 bases and J lost 6; bases outside the gene matches: 13. The CDR3 sequence is 17 residues long. Germline CDR1 is PRHDT and CDR2 is FYEKMQ (reference sequence). CDR3 DNA: TGTGCCAGCAGCCCCCGGACTAGCGGGAGTAAGGGTAGCGAGCAGTACTTC. Amino acid sequence: CASSPRTSGSKGSEQYF.

Only a few counts were recorded for this clone. V and J are TRBV19 and TRBJ1-6; 11 bases line up with TRBD1. V was clipped by 3 bases and J by 9 bases; unmatched bases: 1. The CDR3 runs to 14 residues. Germline-derived CDR1 and CDR2 are LNHDA and SQIVND (reference sequence). The CDR3 DNA reads TGTGCCAGTAGTATGGGGACAGGGGGTTCACCCCTCCACTTT. Translating it yields CASSMGTGGSPLHF.

This clone turned up a few times. The chain employs TRBV27 and TRBJ2-2; a weak D match, TRBD1 (5 bases). Between the trimmed V and J ends, which lost 5 bases and 6 bases, there was a span of 13 bases. From germline, CDR1 is MNHEY and CDR2 SMNVEV (reference sequence). The CDR3 loop spans 14 amino acids. CDR3 coding DNA: TGTGCCAGCAGTCCCGCTAAGGGGTCCGGGGAGCTGTTTTTT. Translated, it gives CASSPAKGSGELFF.

This chain connects TRBV7-2 to TRBJ1-1; the match to TRBD1 covers 8 bases. The CDR3 runs to 13 residues. Germline V gene sequence: CDR1 SGHTA, CDR2 FQGNSA. With 1 base clipped from V and 5 bases from J, the junction kept 0 bases outside the gene matches. CDR3 coding DNA: TGTGCCAGCAGCTTAGGACAGGGGACTGAAGCTTTCTTT. Amino acid sequence: CASSLGQGTEAFF.

The V and J genes are TRBV10-3 and TRBJ2-1; 8 bases are a match to TRBD2. This CDR3 region has 16 residues. CDR1 is ENHRY and CDR2 is SYGVKD in the germline V gene. V trimming: 6 bases; J trimming: 7 bases; junction bases outside the gene matches: 14. CDR3 DNA sequence: TGTGCCATCAGGAGGGGGGGAGCGGGAGAGGGGAATGAGCAGTTCTTC. It yields the protein CAIRRGGAGEGNEQFF.

This clone was picked up many times. This chain uses TRBV12-3 or TRBV12-4 with TRBJ1-2, with D unresolved. Trimming left V 1 base short and J 4 bases short, with 4 bases between. This CDR3 region has 12 residues. The CDR3 coding sequence is TGTGCCAGCAGTTTAGGCAGCTATGGCTACACCTTC. This translates into CASSLGSYGYTF.

In its sample, this clone was seen once. V is TRBV7-9 and J is TRBJ1-3; possible D gene TRBD1, 6 bases. Germline V gene sequence: CDR1 SEHNR, CDR2 FQNEAQ (reference sequence). The CDR3 consists of 15 residues. The germline V and J ends were trimmed by 5 bases and 1 base, with 12 bases remaining between them. CDR3 in DNA: TGTGCCAGCAGCCTAGGGGGACTTTCTGGAAACACCATATATTTT. Amino acid sequence: CASSLGGLSGNTIYF.

The chain carries TRBV7-9 and TRBJ2-1; 8 bases match TRBD2. V lost 3 bases, J lost 8 bases, and 9 bases stayed unmatched. This CDR3 spans 15 amino acids. Germline-derived CDR1 and CDR2 are SEHNR and FQNEAQ (reference sequence). CDR3 DNA sequence: TGTGCCAGCAGCTTTGGCGGGGGGCCCTTAGATGAGCAGTTCTTC. Protein product: CASSFGGGPLDEQFF.

Ten or more counts support this clone. This rearrangement joins TRBV11-2 to TRBJ2-7, with a possible D match to TRBD1 (5 bases). V lost 5 bases to trimming and J lost 3 bases, with 14 bases between them. CDR1 is SGHAT, CDR2 FQNNGV, per germline. The CDR3 sequence is 14 residues long. The CDR3 spells CASSPRTSYYEQYF. DNA of the CDR3: TGTGCCAGCAGCCCGCGGACAAGTTACTACGAGCAGTACTTC.

The chain couples TRBV3-1 (or the pseudogene TRBV3-2) to TRBJ2-7; D unclear. V lost 1 base, J lost 4 bases, and 5 bases lay in between. Germline V lookup: CDR1 LGHDT, CDR2 YNNKEL (reference sequence). CDR3 length equals 12 residues. CDR3 amino acids: CASSQVLYEQYF. The CDR3 bases are TGTGCCAGCAGCCAAGTTCTTTACGAGCAGTACTTC.

The V gene is TRBV2, the J gene TRBJ2-1, with D possibly being TRBD2 (5 bases). The germline gives CDR1 SNHLY, CDR2 FYNNEI. The CDR3 totals 15 residues. Trimming took 11 bases from V and 0 from J, leaving 17 bases between them. Here the CDR3 DNA reads TGTGCCTGCAAAACAATAGCGAACTCCTACAATGAGCAGTTCTTC. This encodes CACKTIANSYNEQFF.

This clone showed up just a few times. V and J are TRBV27 and TRBJ1-2, with a possible D match to TRBD1 (6 bases). Germline V gene data show CDR1 as MNHEY and CDR2 as SMNVEV (reference sequence). With 3 bases removed from V and 4 bases from J, the gap between germline ends came to 12 bases. There are 14 residues in the CDR3. DNA of the CDR3: TGTGCCAGCAGTTTGGCAGGGGTGGGCTATGGCTACACCTTC. Translation gives CASSLAGVGYGYTF.

V gene TRBV6-5 combines with J gene TRBJ2-7; 9 bases map to TRBD1. The CDR3 covers 11 residues. The germline CDR1 and CDR2 sequences are MNHEY and SVGAGI. J was trimmed by 6 bases and V by 6 bases; bases with no gene match: 0. Here the CDR3 reads CASRTGGEQYF. The CDR3 coding sequence is TGTGCCAGCAGGACAGGGGGCGAGCAGTACTTC.

The DNA of the CDR3 is TGCGCCAGCAGCCAAGCCCTGCAGGGATTTAGCAATCAGCCCCAGCATTTT. Translation gives CASSQALQGFSNQPQHF. V gene TRBV4-1 combines with J gene TRBJ1-5; D perhaps matches TRBD1 (5 bases). The CDR3 totals 17 residues. V lost 1 base to trimming and J lost 0 bases, with 13 bases between them. The germline V gene has CDR1 MGHRA and CDR2 YSYEKL.

This rearrangement joins TRBV25-1 to TRBJ2-5, with 8 positions matching TRBD1. Germline CDR1 and CDR2: MGHDK and SYGVNS. Trimming cost V 6 bases and J 7 bases; bases outside gene matches: 13. The CDR3 has 15 amino acids. For the CDR3, the DNA is TGTGCCAGCAGCTTACAGGGGGACCAGGCAGGGACCCAGTACTTC. Its translation: CASSLQGDQAGTQYF.

This clone was seen only a few times. The chain is built from TRBV30 and TRBJ2-7, with 10 bases aligning to TRBD2. This CDR3 region has 17 residues. Germline V gives CDR1 GTSNPN, CDR2 SVGIG (reference sequence). J was trimmed by 1 base and V by 1 base; bases with no gene match: 10. The DNA of the CDR3 is TGTGCCTGGAGTGCACACAGTACAGCGGGAGGGTCCTACGAGCAGTACTTC. This translates into CAWSAHSTAGGSYEQYF.

Only a few counts were recorded for this clone. This chain joins TRBV6-5 and TRBJ1-1; TRBD1 might be the D (6 bases). Trimming removed 4 bases at V and 3 bases at J, with 12 bases between. This CDR3 is built from 14 residues. Germline CDR1 MNHEY, CDR2 SVGAGI. The CDR3 nucleotides read TGTGCCAGCAGTTTACAGGGATTGTACACTGAAGCTTTCTTT. It specifies CASSLQGLYTEAFF.

There are a few counts of this clone. The chain joins TRBV10-3 to TRBJ1-1, with a possible D match to TRBD1 (5 bases). The V gene lost 3 bases and the J gene lost 1 base, with 9 bases spanning the gap. Germline CDR1 ENHRY, CDR2 SYGVKD. The CDR3 length is 14 residues. CDR3 bases: TGTGCCATCAGTGATCAGGGTGGGAACACTGAAGCTTTCTTT. Translating it yields CAISDQGGNTEAFF.

The rearrangement uses TRBV5-1 and TRBJ2-3; TRBD1 is a possible D gene (5 bases). Trimming took 4 bases from V and 2 from J, leaving 17 bases between them. The CDR3 extends over 16 amino acids. CDR1 is SGHRS and CDR2 is YFSETQ in the germline V gene. As DNA, the CDR3 is TGCGCCAGCAGCGGTGAGGCCCGCAGGGTCACAGATACGCAGTATTTT. Its protein product is CASSGEARRVTDTQYF.

The J gene is TRBJ2-1, the V gene TRBV19; D perhaps matches TRBD2 (6 bases). CDR1 is LNHDA, CDR2 SQIVND, per germline (reference sequence). V dropped 11 bases and J dropped 4 bases, with 18 bases sitting between them. CDR3 length: 14 residues. The CDR3 DNA follows: TGTGCCTCCCGGGGCGGGACGATATACAATGAGCAGTTCTTC. Protein: CASRGGTIYNEQFF.

The chain recombines TRBV4-1 with TRBJ2-1; 7 bases map to TRBD2. With 3 bases clipped from V and 1 base from J, the junction kept 9 bases outside the gene matches. The CDR3 loop spans 17 amino acids. Looked up from germline, CDR1 is MGHRA and CDR2 is YSYEKL. The CDR3 protein is CASSHPGGSGSYNEQFF. The CDR3 coding sequence is TGCGCCAGCAGCCACCCCGGGGGGAGCGGGTCCTACAATGAGCAGTTCTTC.

The chain links TRBV5-1 to TRBJ2-2; 11 bases map to TRBD2. The CDR3 has 17 amino acids. Unmatched junction bases numbered 4, after V lost 2 bases and J lost 1 base. CDR1 and CDR2 from the germline V gene are SGHRS and YFSETQ. The CDR3 loop reads CASSFAGTSGNTGELFF. In nucleotides, the CDR3 is TGCGCCAGCAGCTTCGCCGGGACTAGCGGGAACACCGGGGAGCTGTTTTTT.

This clone was observed many times. V is TRBV19 and J is TRBJ2-3; 7 bases align to TRBD1. Germline V gives CDR1 LNHDA, CDR2 SQIVND (reference sequence). V lost 6 bases to trimming and J lost 4 bases; unmatched junction nucleotides: 7. The CDR3 has 14 residues. The CDR3 DNA sequence: TGTGCCAGTAGGGCATCCGGGACAGCAGATACGCAGTATTTT. Translating gives CASRASGTADTQYF. The whole variable domain, remainder taken from reference TRBV19 and TRBJ2-3, is DGGITQSPKYLFRKEGQNVTLSCEQNLNHDAMYWYRQDPGQGLRLIYYSQIVNDFQKGDIAEGYSVSREKKESFPLTVTSAQKNPTAFYLCASRASGTADTQYFGPGTRLTVL.

J is TRBJ2-3 and V is TRBV7-2; D call uncertain. The CDR3 runs to 13 residues. V was cut by 2 bases and J by 4 bases, with 7 bases left in between. CDR1 and CDR2 from the germline V gene are SGHTA and FQGNSA. The CDR3, as DNA: TGTGCCAGCAGCTTATTAACGGCAGATACGCAGTATTTT. It is translated as CASSLLTADTQYF.